The 5 T cell receptor beta chains listed next were all sequenced from one sample in a study of identical twins. TCRdb fed the 5' RACE reads into MiXCR, producing one record per CDR3 protein. The sample holds 450,000 or so distinct CDR3 sequences; roughly a quarter are singletons and the top ten take about 2.7%. These data are also associated with another study on T cells expressing NK-cell markers.

The sequenced material came from CD4+ T cells sorted from blood. Receptor source: a woman younger than 35 in good health.

This clonotype came up many times. The chain carries TRBV7-2 and TRBJ2-7; D is possibly TRBD2 (6 bases). Trimming took 3 bases from V and 0 from J, leaving 12 bases between them. CDR3 size: 15 residues. The germline V gene has CDR1 SGHTA and CDR2 FQGNSA. CDR3 DNA sequence: TGTGCCAGCAGCTTCGGGGGTACGAGCTCCTACGAGCAGTACTTC. Encoded protein: CASSFGGTSSYEQYF.

This clonotype was found a few times. The V gene is TRBV20-1, the J gene TRBJ1-5, with D unclear. Germline assignment: CDR1 DFQATT and CDR2 SNEGSKA (reference sequence). V dropped 3 bases and J dropped 8 bases, with 8 bases sitting between them. CDR3 length equals 11 residues. CDR3 in DNA: TGCAGTGCTAGTGTGGGAGAGCCCCAGCATTTT. As protein: CSASVGEPQHF.

The table lists this clonotype with a few counts. The chain is built from TRBV6-1 and TRBJ1-5; tentatively, D is TRBD1 (6 bases). Between the trimmed V and J ends, which lost 1 base and 10 bases, there was a span of 17 bases. The CDR3 has 15 amino acids. Germline V CDR1 and CDR2: MNHNS, SASEGT. CDR3 nucleotide sequence: TGTGCCAGCAGTGAAGGTCGTAACAGGGCCCAACCCCAGCATTTT. This sequence encodes CASSEGRNRAQPQHF.

The chain couples TRBV10-3 to TRBJ2-1; 15 bases are a match to TRBD2. CDR1 ENHRY and CDR2 SYGVKD come from the germline V gene. The CDR3 consists of 14 residues. Losses at the gene ends were 10 bases for V and 14 bases for J; bases not matched to a gene: 12. CDR3 coding DNA: TGTGCCACTTCCTCAGGACTAGCGGGAGGGAACGAGTTCTTC. It is translated as CATSSGLAGGNEFF.

In regard to this clonotype: Its ends do not fully match the called genes, so a read error is possible. The chain is built from TRBV10-3 and TRBJ2-7; TRBD1 aligns across 10 bases. Germline CDR1 and CDR2: ENHRY and SYGVKD. This CDR3 region has 15 residues. The CDR3 loop is CAIREAGTGAYDQYF. The CDR3 bases are TGTGCCATCAGGGAGGCCGGGACAGGGGCCTACGACCAGTACTTC.